One and the same sample provided the 22 T cell receptor beta chains below, sequenced in a study of blood T cell repertoires in COVID-19. Method: immunoSEQ multiplex PCR; TCRdb's copy keeps in-frame clones and lacks some. The table has 60,000 to 75,000 clones, around 85% seen once. Sequenced input: peripheral blood. The receptor source for this set is a woman aged 80 or over with active or convalescent COVID-19.

This clone was picked up one time. The V gene is TRBV6-5, the J gene TRBJ1-6; no definite D call. The germline V and J ends were trimmed by 10 bases and 7 bases, with 14 bases remaining between them. The CDR3 spans 13 residues. The V gene's germline CDR1 is MNHEY and CDR2 SVGAGI. This CDR3 is CATSGGYNSPLHF. The CDR3 nucleotides read TGTGCCACCTCGGGAGGGTACAATTCACCCCTCCACTTT.

This clone was detected a few times. This sequence joins TRBV10-3 and TRBJ2-5; 8 bases match TRBD1. The CDR3 totals 14 residues. The ends lost 8 bases at V and 3 bases at J; junction bases unmatched: 8. Germline V gene data show CDR1 as ENHRY and CDR2 as SYGVKD. CDR3: CAIQTGATEETQYF. Written as DNA, the CDR3 is TGTGCCATCCAGACAGGGGCTACCGAAGAGACCCAGTACTTC.

The V call is TRBV19, the J call TRBJ1-2; D is undetermined. The CDR3 length is 13 residues. Germline CDR1 LNHDA, CDR2 SQIVND (reference sequence). V gave up 3 bases and J gave up 11 bases, with 16 bases separating them. The CDR3, as DNA: TGTGCCAGTAGTATTACCAACAGTCCTTGGTACACCTTC. Its protein is CASSITNSPWYTF.

The V and J genes are TRBV28 and TRBJ1-2; no definite D call. The germline gives CDR1 MDHEN, CDR2 SYDVKM. This CDR3 comprises 14 residues. Trimming took 2 bases from V and 3 from J, leaving 10 bases between them. This CDR3 reads CASSLGGSYYGYTF. The CDR3 nucleotides are TGTGCCAGCAGTTTAGGAGGGTCGTACTATGGCTACACCTTC.

This clone was counted only a few times. DNA of the CDR3: TGTGCCAGCAGGAAGTATAGCGGGGGGTTAGATACGCAGTATTTT. Its protein product is CASRKYSGGLDTQYF. V gene TRBV2 combines with J gene TRBJ2-3; 10 nucleotides match TRBD2. The CDR3 consists of 15 residues. The germline V gene encodes CDR1 SNHLY and CDR2 FYNNEI. V was pared by 6 bases and J by 5 bases, with 8 bases of the junction left unmatched.

This clone was counted a few times. The J gene is TRBJ1-5, the V gene TRBV19, with D hard to call. CDR3 length equals 13 residues. V dropped 6 bases and J dropped 7 bases, with 13 bases sitting between them. Germline CDR1 and CDR2: LNHDA and SQIVND (reference sequence). The DNA of the CDR3 is TGTGCCAGTAGCCATGGGAGATTCCAGCCCCAGCATTTT. It encodes CASSHGRFQPQHF.

The chain is built from TRBV5-6 and TRBJ1-1; 12 bases line up with TRBD1. Trimming cost V 2 bases and J 3 bases; bases outside gene matches: 5. This CDR3 has 16 residues. Germline lookup yields CDR1 SGHDT and CDR2 YYEEEE. DNA of the CDR3: TGTGCCAGCAGCTTCGGGACAGGGGGCGCTTACACTGAAGCTTTCTTT. Translating it yields CASSFGTGGAYTEAFF.

The chain couples TRBV7-9 to TRBJ2-1; 7 nucleotides match TRBD2. J gave up 2 bases and V 5 bases, and 6 bases lay outside the gene matches. Germline assignment: CDR1 SEHNR and CDR2 FQNEAQ (reference sequence). This CDR3 spans 15 amino acids. The CDR3 coding sequence is TGTGCCAGCAGCGCGGGAGATCCCCCCTACAATGAGCAGTTCTTC. It codes for CASSAGDPPYNEQFF.

CDR3 DNA: TGTGCCAGCAGTGAACCCGGACAGGGGGCGGTGGGCTACACCTTC. Encoded protein: CASSEPGQGAVGYTF. The rearrangement links TRBV25-1 to TRBJ1-2; 11 nucleotides match TRBD1. There are 15 residues in the CDR3. From germline, CDR1 is MGHDK and CDR2 SYGVNS. The junction had 7 bases not matched to a gene; V was cut back by 2 bases and J by 8 bases.

The V gene is TRBV7-8, the J gene TRBJ2-3, with D tentatively TRBD2 (5 bases). V was trimmed by 10 bases and J by 0 bases, leaving 32 bases between them. Germline V gene lookup returns CDR1 SGHVS and CDR2 FQNEAQ. The CDR3 contains 20 residues. CDR3 sequence (DNA): TGTGCCACCTCGAAGACGCTCCCAAGCCCGTTAGCGACAAGCACAGATACGCAGTATTTT. This gives the protein CATSKTLPSPLATSTDTQYF.

V usage is TRBV19 and J usage is TRBJ1-4; 7 nucleotides match TRBD1. Trimming removed 3 bases from V and 0 bases from J; junction bases left unmatched: 19. Germline-derived CDR1 and CDR2 are LNHDA and SQIVND (reference sequence). The CDR3 runs 21 residues. CDR3 region: CASSINRTVDRVRPTNEKLFF. DNA for the CDR3: TGTGCCAGTAGTATTAATAGAACCGTCGACAGGGTAAGGCCAACTAATGAAAAACTGTTTTTT.

The chain has TRBV9 and TRBJ2-5, with D perhaps matching TRBD2 (6 bases). V shed 0 bases and J shed 2 bases, with 11 bases lying between them. The CDR3 is 15 residues long. Looked up from germline, CDR1 is SGDLS and CDR2 is YYNGEE. CDR3 bases: TGTGCCAGCAGCGTAGTCGGGGGTATACAAGAGACCCAGTACTTC. This translates into CASSVVGGIQETQYF. The full variable domain, with the rest looked up from reference TRBV9 and TRBJ2-5, is DSGVTQTPKHLITATGQRVTLRCSPRSGDLSVYWYQQSLDQGLQFLIQYYNGEERAKGNILERFSAQQFPDLHSELNLSSLELGDSALYFCASSVVGGIQETQYFGPGTRLLVL.

The gene calls are TRBV7-9 and TRBJ2-6, with D unclear. The V gene's germline CDR1 is SEHNR and CDR2 FQNEAQ (reference sequence). V was cut by 3 bases and J by 4 bases, with 7 bases left in between. CDR3 length equals 14 residues. CDR3 region: CASSLAGGANVLTF. In DNA form, the CDR3 reads TGTGCCAGCAGCTTGGCCGGGGGGGCCAACGTCCTGACTTTC. Supplemented by reference TRBV7-9 and TRBJ2-6, the full variable domain reads DTGVSQNPRHKITKRGQNVTFRCDPISEHNRLYWYRQTLGQGPEFLTYFQNEAQLEKSRLLSDRFSAERPKGSFSTLEIQRTEQGDSAMYLCASSLAGGANVLTFGAGSRLTVL.

The J gene is TRBJ2-3, the V gene TRBV3-1 (or the pseudogene TRBV3-2), with a weak D call TRBD2 (6 bases). This CDR3 is 13 amino acids long. Germline assignment: CDR1 LGHDT and CDR2 YNNKEL (reference sequence). V was cut by 4 bases and J by 3 bases, with 8 bases left in between. CDR3 DNA sequence: TGTGCCAGCAGCCTCCGGGGGACAGATACGCAGTATTTT. Translated: CASSLRGTDTQYF.

This clone was recorded only once. V is TRBV7-3 and J is TRBJ1-1; 10 bases match TRBD1. V shed 3 bases, J shed 7 bases, and the junction held 2 bases outside the gene matches. Germline CDR1 reads SGHTA; CDR2 reads FQGTGA. CDR3 length: 13 amino acids. The DNA of the CDR3 is TGTGCCAGCAGCTTGGACAGGGGGTTTGAAGCTTTCTTT. Amino acid sequence: CASSLDRGFEAFF.

The chain carries TRBV5-4 and TRBJ1-6, with 7 bases aligning to TRBD1. With 0 bases clipped from V and 11 bases from J, the junction kept 8 bases outside the gene matches. CDR1 SGHNT and CDR2 YYREEE come from the germline V gene (reference sequence). This CDR3 has 15 residues. This CDR3 is CASSLEAGGLAPLHF. CDR3 DNA sequence: TGTGCCAGCAGCTTGGAAGCAGGGGGTTTGGCACCCCTCCACTTT.

The J gene is TRBJ1-5, the V gene TRBV2, with TRBD1 matching over 7 bases. CDR3 length: 14 residues. Germline loops: CDR1 SNHLY, CDR2 FYNNEI. V lost 6 bases to trimming and J lost 7 bases; unmatched junction nucleotides: 9. This CDR3 is CASSEQGSTQPQHF. The CDR3 DNA sequence: TGTGCCAGCAGCGAACAGGGGTCTACGCAGCCCCAGCATTTT.

The chain links TRBV11-3 to TRBJ2-5, with D unresolved. Trimming removed 5 bases at V and 6 bases at J, with 10 bases between. CDR3 length equals 12 residues. CDR1 and CDR2 from the germline V gene are SGHNT and YENEEA. In DNA, the CDR3 is TGTGCCAGCAGCGGAGCCGAAAAGACCCAGTACTTC. It is translated as CASSGAEKTQYF.

V usage is TRBV5-1 and J usage is TRBJ2-7, with 10 positions matching TRBD1. Germline V gives CDR1 SGHRS, CDR2 YFSETQ. J lost 3 bases, V lost 4 bases, and 10 bases had no gene match. This CDR3 is 16 amino acids long. The CDR3, as DNA: TGCGCCAGCAGCCCCACGACAGGGGGCCGTTTCTACGAGCAGTACTTC. Translating gives CASSPTTGGRFYEQYF.

The chain has TRBV28 and TRBJ1-1, with 9 bases matching TRBD1. CDR3 length: 15 residues. J was trimmed by 6 bases and V by 8 bases; bases with no gene match: 13. Germline lookup yields CDR1 MDHEN and CDR2 SYDVKM. DNA of the CDR3: TGTGCCAGCGCCAGTTCCGGGACAGGGATCCCTGAAGCTTTCTTT. Encoded protein: CASASSGTGIPEAFF.

This chain uses TRBV5-5 with TRBJ2-1; D may be TRBD2 (5 bases). V was clipped by 5 bases and J by 0 bases, with 18 bases between them. This CDR3 region has 17 residues. The germline V gene encodes CDR1 SGHKS and CDR2 YYEKEE (reference sequence). DNA for the CDR3: TGTGCCAGCAGTCAGCTATTCGGGGATAGCTCCTACAATGAGCAGTTCTTC. Encoded protein: CASSQLFGDSSYNEQFF.

V and J are TRBV9 and TRBJ2-5, with D tentatively TRBD2 (6 bases). Germline lookup yields CDR1 SGDLS and CDR2 YYNGEE. This CDR3 contains 15 residues. Trimming left V 3 bases short and J 10 bases short, with 22 bases between. CDR3 sequence (DNA): TGTGCCAGCAGCGCCGAAAAGGGGCCCAAGCGGGTCCAGTACTTC. It encodes CASSAEKGPKRVQYF.